These 11 T cell receptor beta chains were all obtained from the same sample, sequenced in a study of control samples from healthy donors and cancer patients. Assay: immunoSEQ multiplex PCR; the TCRdb copy retains only in-frame clones and omits some. The table lists about 120,000 clones, around 89% of them singletons, with about 1.1% in the top ten. Source material: PBMCs. These receptors were obtained from a woman aged 45-65 years with colorectal cancer.

V is TRBV11-2 and J is TRBJ2-1, with D perhaps matching TRBD2 (7 bases). CDR3 size: 14 residues. V lost 2 bases and J 7 bases, leaving 12 bases between the germline ends. Germline CDR1 is SGHAT and CDR2 is FQNNGV. CDR3 coding DNA: TGTGCCAGCAGCTTATGGGGGGGCCTAAATGAGCAGTTCTTC. Translation: CASSLWGGLNEQFF.

CDR3 loop: CASSQPGTKNTGELFF. The DNA of the CDR3 is TGTGCCAGCAGCCAACCCGGGACTAAGAACACCGGGGAGCTGTTTTTT. This chain connects TRBV3-1 (or the pseudogene TRBV3-2) to TRBJ2-2; 7 bases fit TRBD2. The germline gives CDR1 LGHDT, CDR2 YNNKEL (reference sequence). The CDR3 spans 16 residues. The V and J ends lost 2 bases and 1 base, in that order; junction bases with no gene match: 4.

The chain employs TRBV27 and TRBJ2-3; the match to TRBD1 covers 7 bases. This CDR3 is built from 15 residues. The germline CDR1 and CDR2 sequences are MNHEY and SMNVEV (reference sequence). Unmatched junction bases numbered 10, after V lost 8 bases and J lost 2 bases. CDR3 sequence: CASAGTDRNTDTQYF. The CDR3 nucleotides read TGTGCCAGCGCCGGGACAGACAGAAACACAGATACGCAGTATTTT.

Concerning this clone: The junction departs from the called germline gene at one end, perhaps through a read error. The same CDR3 also results from other DNA sequences found in this sample. The rearrangement uses TRBV3-1 (or the pseudogene TRBV3-2) and TRBJ1-6; perhaps TRBD1 as D (6 bases). This CDR3 is 15 amino acids long. Germline CDR1 is LGHDT and CDR2 is YNNKEL (reference sequence). CDR3 nucleotides: TGCGCCAGCAGCCAAGGTTCGGACAGTAATTCACCCCTCCACTTT. It encodes CASSQGSDSNSPLHF.

This clone was counted between two and nine times. The chain links TRBV24-1 to TRBJ2-1, with 14 bases fitting TRBD2. V shed 9 bases and J 4 bases; nucleotides not matched to a gene: 4. The CDR3 totals 15 residues. Germline CDR1 reads KGHDR; CDR2 reads SFDVKD. CDR3: CATGRTSGGYNEQFF. The CDR3 DNA reads as TGTGCCACCGGTAGGACTAGCGGGGGGTACAATGAGCAGTTCTTC.

J is TRBJ1-2 and V is TRBV6-2 or TRBV6-3, with D hard to call. The CDR3 is made up of 15 amino acids. V lost 0 bases and J lost 7, with 15 bases in between. Germline V gives CDR1 MNHEY, CDR2 SVGEGT. The CDR3 nucleotides read TGTGCCAGCAGTTACTCGGGTCATCGTTTAGGTGGCTACACCTTC. Protein sequence: CASSYSGHRLGGYTF.

The genes are TRBV28 and TRBJ2-7; D ambiguous. The V end lost 10 bases, the J end lost 1 base, and 14 bases lay between the germline ends. This CDR3 comprises 13 residues. Per the germline V gene, CDR1 is MDHEN and CDR2 is SYDVKM. This CDR3 reads CATYTAGSYEQYF. The CDR3 bases are TGTGCCACGTACACCGCCGGGTCCTACGAGCAGTACTTC. The variable domain in full, with the rest retrieved from reference TRBV28 and TRBJ2-7, is DVKVTQSSRYLVKRTGEKVFLECVQDMDHENMFWYRQDPGLGLRLIYFSYDVKMKEKGDIPEGYSVSREKKERFSLILESASTNQTSMYLCATYTAGSYEQYFGPGTRLTVT.

The J gene is TRBJ2-7, the V gene TRBV30; D may be TRBD1 (5 bases). Germline assignment: CDR1 GTSNPN and CDR2 SVGIG (reference sequence). CDR3 length: 16 amino acids. V was pared by 2 bases and J by 5 bases, with 22 bases between. CDR3 sequence: CAWSPTPTAIPNEQYF. CDR3 nucleotide sequence: TGTGCCTGGAGTCCCACTCCGACAGCAATTCCCAACGAGCAGTACTTC.

V usage is TRBV7-6 and J usage is TRBJ2-5, with D possibly TRBD2 on 7 matching bases. Between the trimmed V and J ends, which lost 6 bases and 5 bases, there was a span of 19 bases. Germline V gives CDR1 SGHVS, CDR2 FNYEAQ. There are 15 residues in the CDR3. The CDR3 spells CASRMSRGAWETQYF. The CDR3 coding sequence is TGTGCCAGCAGGATGTCCCGGGGGGCTTGGGAGACCCAGTACTTC.

The V call is TRBV12-5, the J call TRBJ2-3; no clear D gene. The length of the CDR3 is 14 residues. Germline lookup yields CDR1 LGHNT and CDR2 FRNRAP. Trimming cost V 6 bases and J 0 bases, with 10 bases left between them. CDR3 residues: CASGADTSTDTQYF. In DNA form, the CDR3 reads TGTGCTAGTGGCGCCGATACTAGCACAGATACGCAGTATTTT.

The chain joins TRBV7-8 to TRBJ1-1; possible D gene TRBD1, 5 bases. The germline V gene has CDR1 SGHVS and CDR2 FQNEAQ. CDR3 size: 15 residues. With 5 bases removed from V and 1 base from J, the gap between germline ends came to 14 bases. CDR3: CASSPVGGSNTEAFF. Written as DNA, the CDR3 is TGTGCCAGCAGCCCAGTGGGGGGATCGAACACTGAAGCTTTCTTT.